This TCR beta chain originates from a study of control samples from healthy donors and cancer patients. Sequenced by immunoSEQ multiplex PCR; TCRdb stores in-frame clones only, minus some. Of some 90,000 clones in the sample, about 88% were seen once. CDR1 is SGHRS and CDR2 is YFSETQ in the germline V gene. V lost 7 bases to trimming and J lost 6 bases, with 19 bases between them. The CDR3 is 14 amino acids. The V and J genes are TRBV5-1 and TRBJ1-1, with D maybe TRBD1 (6 bases). The receptor was derived from a woman aged 50 to 65 in good health. The sequenced sample was blood. In nucleotides, the CDR3 is TGCGCCAGCGGCGGGGGGCGGGGACACTCTGAAGCTTTCTTT. Translated: CASGGGRGHSEAFF. Full variable domain (remainder filled in from reference TRBV5-1 and TRBJ1-1): KAGVTQTPRYLIKTRGQQVTLSCSPISGHRSVSWYQQTPGQGLQFLFEYFSETQRNKGNFPGRFSGRQFSNSRSEMNVSTLELGDSALYLCASGGGRGHSEAFFGQGTRLTVV.